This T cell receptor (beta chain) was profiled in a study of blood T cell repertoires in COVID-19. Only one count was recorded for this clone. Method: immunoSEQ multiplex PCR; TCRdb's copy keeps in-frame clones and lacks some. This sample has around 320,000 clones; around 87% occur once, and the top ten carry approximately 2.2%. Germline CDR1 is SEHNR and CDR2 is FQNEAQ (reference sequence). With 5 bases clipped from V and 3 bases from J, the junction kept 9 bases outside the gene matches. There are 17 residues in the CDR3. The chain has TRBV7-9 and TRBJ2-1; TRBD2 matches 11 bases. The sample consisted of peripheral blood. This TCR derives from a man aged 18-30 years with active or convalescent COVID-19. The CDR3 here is CASSPAGLAENYNEQFF. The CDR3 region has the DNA TGTGCCAGCAGCCCAGCGGGACTAGCGGAGAACTACAATGAGCAGTTCTTC.